Listed below are T cell receptor beta chains from one sample, sequenced in a study of response to subunit inactivated influenza vaccine. TCRdb re-derived calls from the RT-PCR reads in MiXCR, one entry per CDR3 protein. The sample shows some 540,000 distinct CDR3 sequences, approximately 20% of them seen only once. The same sample was also used in a study of T cells expressing NK-cell markers.

The material was CD4+ T cells sorted from PBMCs, obtained about 11 days after vaccination. The receptors were gathered from a man aged 50-59 years who received an inactivated influenza vaccine. The CDR3 runs from the conserved cysteine through the conserved F or W. A D gene is named only where the DNA matches it firmly. Clone sizes are given selectively: once, few, many, or a class where the clone is expanded.

many	TRBJ2-5	TRBV5-1	NA	CASSLAAGQETQYF	TGCGCCAGCAGCTTGGCGGCAGGGCAAGAGACCCAGTACTTC
many	TRBJ2-1	TRBV14	NA	CASSHPYNEQFF	TGTGCCAGCAGCCATCCGTACAATGAGCAGTTCTTC
few	TRBJ2-5	TRBV5-1	NA	CASSVTAISRETQYF	TGCGCCAGCAGCGTAACAGCGATCTCCCGAGAGACCCAGTACTTC
NA	TRBJ1-5	TRBV5-1	NA	CASSLDTGSNQPQHF	TGCGCCAGCAGCTTGGACACAGGGAGCAATCAGCCCCAGCATTTT
few	TRBJ1-1	TRBV29-1	TRBD1	CSVDQAGGGTEAFF	TGCAGCGTTGACCAGGCAGGGGGTGGTACTGAAGCTTTCTTT
NA	TRBJ2-2	TRBV2	NA	CASSELTGPTGELFF	TGTGCCAGCAGTGAACTTACAGGGCCCACCGGGGAGCTGTTTTTT
NA	TRBJ1-2	TRBV7-2	TRBD1	CASSLVAGGDYGYTF	TGTGCCAGCAGCTTAGTGGCAGGGGGCGACTATGGCTACACCTTC
NA	TRBJ2-1	TRBV20-1	NA	CSAYSYNEQFF	TGCAGTGCCTATTCATACAATGAGCAGTTCTTC
NA	TRBJ2-1	TRBV11-1	TRBD2	CASTRAGTSGKKFF	TGTGCCAGCACCCGAGCAGGGACTAGCGGGAAGAAGTTCTTC
NA	TRBJ1-2	TRBV28	NA	CASYSAGTYGYTF	TGTGCCAGCTATTCCGCAGGGACCTATGGCTACACCTTC
NA	TRBJ2-3	TRBV5-6	NA	CASSYGPSTDTQYF	TGTGCCAGCAGTTATGGTCCGAGTACAGATACGCAGTATTTT
NA	TRBJ2-1	TRBV6-1	TRBD1	CASMRDRGYNEQFF	TGTGCCAGCATGCGGGACAGGGGGTACAATGAGCAGTTCTTC
NA	TRBJ2-3	TRBV6-5	NA	CASSYKDTQYF	TGTGCCAGCAGTTACAAAGATACGCAGTATTTT
NA	TRBJ2-5	TRBV11-1	NA	CASGTLVAETQYF	TGTGCCAGCGGAACCTTAGTGGCGGAGACCCAGTACTTC
NA	TRBJ2-1	TRBV20-1	TRBD1	CSAREPGTGFEQFF	TGCAGTGCTAGGGAGCCCGGGACAGGGTTTGAGCAGTTCTTC
few	TRBJ2-7	TRBV3-1	TRBD2	CASSHTGGGPVEQYF	TGTGCCAGCAGCCACACTGGGGGAGGGCCGGTCGAGCAGTACTTC
NA	TRBJ2-7	TRBV12-3/TRBV12-4	NA	CASSSAGTYEQYF	TGTGCCAGCAGTTCCGCAGGTACCTACGAGCAGTACTTC
few	TRBJ2-1	TRBV4-2	TRBD1	CASSLSGGNHNEQFF	TGTGCCAGCAGCCTCTCAGGGGGCAATCACAATGAGCAGTTCTTC
NA	TRBJ2-7	TRBV12-3/TRBV12-4	TRBD1	CASSPRDRVSEQYF	TGTGCCAGCAGTCCCCGGGACAGGGTATCCGAGCAGTACTTC
many	TRBJ1-5	TRBV10-3	TRBD1	CAISLGTGGEGNQPQHF	TGTGCCATCAGTCTGGGGACAGGGGGCGAGGGAAATCAGCCCCAGCATTTT
NA	TRBJ2-5	TRBV27	NA	CANSLMNGDVGQETQYF	TGTGCCAACAGTTTAATGAATGGGGACGTAGGCCAAGAGACCCAGTACTTC
NA	TRBJ2-7	TRBV18	TRBD1	CASSLRNIMTGPLRYEQYF	TGTGCCAGCTCACTACGAAATATTATGACAGGGCCGCTAAGATACGAGCAGTACTTC
NA	TRBJ2-7	TRBV6-5	NA	CASSYSLGSPEQYF	TGTGCCAGCAGTTACTCTTTAGGAAGTCCCGAGCAGTACTTC
NA	TRBJ2-5	TRBV20-1	TRBD1	CSVLPGQGSETQYF	TGCAGTGTCCTACCGGGACAGGGTTCGGAGACCCAGTACTTC
few	TRBJ2-7	TRBV14	NA	CASSQVPWRGLRYEQYF	TGTGCCAGCAGCCAAGTCCCGTGGAGGGGATTAAGGTACGAGCAGTACTTC
NA	TRBJ1-1	TRBV28	NA	CASSLGAHTEAFF	TGTGCCAGCAGTTTAGGGGCTCACACTGAAGCTTTCTTT
NA	TRBJ2-7	TRBV30	NA	CAWSVGGVYEQYF	TGTGCCTGGAGTGTGGGAGGAGTGTACGAGCAGTACTTC
NA	TRBJ2-3	TRBV5-1	TRBD2	CASSRDYHTDTQYF	TGCGCCAGCAGCCGGGACTACCACACAGATACGCAGTATTTT
few	TRBJ1-1	TRBV5-1	TRBD1	CASSQAPGQGSSTEAFF	TGCGCCAGCAGCCAAGCCCCGGGACAGGGGTCTAGCACTGAAGCTTTCTTT
NA	TRBJ2-5	TRBV5-5	TRBD1	CASSPPHRGRETQYF	TGTGCCAGCAGCCCCCCCCACAGGGGAAGGGAGACCCAGTACTTC
NA	TRBJ1-1	TRBV2	NA	CASRDKRGNTEAFF	TGTGCCAGCAGGGACAAAAGGGGCAACACTGAAGCTTTCTTT
few	TRBJ2-2	TRBV20-1	NA	CSAGRDTGELFF	TGCAGTGCTGGCAGGGACACCGGGGAGCTGTTTTTT
few	TRBJ2-3	TRBV29-1	TRBD2	CSAGGLAGGDTQYF	TGCAGCGCTGGAGGACTAGCGGGAGGAGATACGCAGTATTTT
many	TRBJ2-1	TRBV12-3/TRBV12-4	TRBD2	CASRATSGYNEQFF	TGTGCCAGCAGGGCGACTAGCGGGTACAATGAGCAGTTCTTC
few	TRBJ2-5	TRBV9	NA	CASSGGGQETQYF	TGTGCCAGCAGCGGCGGCGGTCAAGAGACCCAGTACTTC
NA	TRBJ2-1	TRBV7-6	TRBD2	CASSLGLLAGSYNEQFF	TGTGCCAGCAGCTTAGGGCTCCTAGCGGGCTCCTACAATGAGCAGTTCTTC
NA	TRBJ2-3	TRBV5-5	NA	CASSIGSDTQYF	TGTGCCAGCAGCATAGGGAGCGATACGCAGTATTTT
NA	TRBJ2-1	TRBV14	NA	CASSILAVYGNEQFF	TGTGCCAGCAGCATATTGGCGGTCTATGGGAATGAGCAGTTCTTC
few	TRBJ2-1	TRBV4-1	TRBD2	CASSHPSLAGGRNEQFF	TGCGCCAGCAGCCACCCATCTCTAGCGGGGGGGCGCAATGAGCAGTTCTTC
NA	TRBJ1-5	TRBV6-2/TRBV6-3	NA	CASSYVGGPQPQHF	TGTGCCAGCAGTTACGTGGGGGGCCCTCAGCCCCAGCATTTT
few	TRBJ2-5	TRBV9	NA	CASSASPYWNQETQYF	TGTGCCAGCAGCGCCAGCCCATATTGGAACCAAGAGACCCAGTACTTC